This entry lists 8 T cell receptor beta chains sequenced from one sample in a study of blood T cell repertoires in COVID-19. The assay was immunoSEQ multiplex PCR, and TCRdb's table has in-frame clones only and misses some. In the table there are approximately 670,000 clones, 80% to 90% of which are singletons. Sequenced sample: peripheral blood. Source of these receptors: a woman under 30 with acute or convalescent COVID-19.

V usage is TRBV7-6 and J usage is TRBJ2-3; D is unclear. The germline V and J ends were trimmed by 3 bases and 4 bases, with 14 bases remaining between them. The CDR3 covers 15 residues. Germline values: CDR1 SGHVS, CDR2 FNYEAQ. CDR3 nucleotide sequence: TGTGCCAGCAGCTTCGGCGGCCTGAGGTCAGATACGCAGTATTTT. Encoded protein: CASSFGGLRSDTQYF. Full variable domain (outside the CDR3, taken from reference TRBV7-6 and TRBJ2-3): GAGVSQSPRYKVTKRGQDVALRCDPISGHVSLYWYRQALGQGPEFLTYFNYEAQQDKSGLPNDRFSAERPEGSISTLTIQRTEQRDSAMYRCASSFGGLRSDTQYFGPGTRLTVL.

The chain has TRBV10-3 and TRBJ1-6, with 7 positions matching TRBD1. This CDR3 contains 15 residues. Germline CDR1 reads ENHRY; CDR2 reads SYGVKD. V trimming: 3 bases; J trimming: 6 bases; junction bases outside the gene matches: 5. The CDR3 sequence is CAISDSGTANSPLHF. DNA for the CDR3: TGTGCCATCAGTGACTCCGGGACAGCTAATTCACCCCTCCACTTT.

This chain uses TRBV5-1 with TRBJ2-1, with 11 nucleotides matching TRBD2. Germline CDR1 SGHRS, CDR2 YFSETQ. The CDR3 is 16 amino acids. Trimming cost V 0 bases and J 3 bases; bases outside gene matches: 2. CDR3 in DNA: TGCGCCAGCAGCTTGGCGGGACTAGCGGACTACAATGAGCAGTTCTTC. Its protein product is CASSLAGLADYNEQFF.

The J gene is TRBJ1-2, the V gene TRBV7-2; D is ambiguous. The CDR3 is 14 amino acids. Germline values: CDR1 SGHTA, CDR2 FQGNSA. The V gene lost 5 bases and the J gene lost 8 bases, with 18 bases spanning the gap. CDR3 sequence (DNA): TGTGCCAGCAGCCCCTCGGCGGGATCTTTAGGCTACACCTTC. The encoded protein is CASSPSAGSLGYTF.

The J gene is TRBJ2-2, the V gene TRBV4-1; D remains ambiguous. The CDR3 is 15 amino acids. CDR1 is MGHRA and CDR2 is YSYEKL in the germline V gene. V was pared by 1 base and J by 1 base, with 7 bases between. CDR3 DNA: TGCGCCAGCAGCCAAGGGGCAGAGAACACCGGGGAGCTGTTTTTT. As protein: CASSQGAENTGELFF.

V gene TRBV14 combines with J gene TRBJ1-6, with 7 positions matching TRBD1. The J segment lost 8 bases and the V segment lost 0 bases, leaving 7 bases of the junction unmatched. There are 16 residues in the CDR3. Germline-derived CDR1 and CDR2 are SGHDN and FVKESK. The CDR3 region is CASSQDQGGAYSPLHF. CDR3 nucleotide sequence: TGTGCCAGCAGCCAAGATCAGGGGGGCGCCTATTCACCCCTCCACTTT.

This sequence joins TRBV7-9 and TRBJ2-3, with a tentative D call TRBD2 (6 bases). The CDR3 extends over 14 amino acids. Germline values: CDR1 SEHNR, CDR2 FQNEAQ (reference sequence). The germline V and J ends were trimmed by 6 bases and 8 bases, with 18 bases remaining between them. The CDR3: CASSLAGTEGTQYF. CDR3 DNA sequence: TGTGCCAGCAGTCTGGCGGGAACTGAGGGTACGCAGTATTTT.

The CDR3 DNA reads TGTGCCAGCAGCGTAGCCGAGCCCTACACCTTC. Its translation: CASSVAEPYTF. The chain uses TRBV9 and TRBJ1-2; no firm D call. Germline V CDR1 and CDR2: SGDLS, YYNGEE. This CDR3 is built from 11 residues. V lost 0 bases and J lost 10, with 7 bases in between.